The 4 T cell receptor beta chains given below trace back to one sample, sequenced in a study of siplizumab effects on memory and regulatory T cells. Method: immunoSEQ multiplex PCR; TCRdb's copy keeps in-frame clones and lacks some. This sample has some 75,000 clones; 93% occur once, and the top ten carry approximately 5.3%. The specimen was CD8+ T cells sorted from blood. The receptors here all came from a human donor in good health.

The chain recombines TRBV28 with TRBJ1-5, with a possible D match to TRBD1 (5 bases). CDR3 length: 14 residues. V was shortened by 7 bases and J by 6 bases, with 16 bases between the two germline ends. Per the germline V gene, CDR1 is MDHEN and CDR2 is SYDVKM. The CDR3 region has the DNA TGTGCCAGCACCCTCGTGGGGGTGGGTCAGCCCCAGCATTTT. This sequence encodes CASTLVGVGQPQHF.

This clone was recorded only once. The V gene is TRBV7-6, the J gene TRBJ2-1, with TRBD2 matching over 9 bases. V shed 4 bases, J shed 5 bases, and the junction held 21 bases outside the gene matches. Germline V gives CDR1 SGHVS, CDR2 FNYEAQ. There are 20 residues in the CDR3. DNA for the CDR3: TGTGCCAGCAGCTCCCTCTGGGAAGCGGGGGGTCGGGCGAGGGACAATGAGCAGTTCTTC. Translation: CASSSLWEAGGRARDNEQFF. The full variable domain, with the rest looked up from reference TRBV7-6 and TRBJ2-1, is GAGVSQSPRYKVTKRGQDVALRCDPISGHVSLYWYRQALGQGPEFLTYFNYEAQQDKSGLPNDRFSAERPEGSISTLTIQRTEQRDSAMYRCASSSLWEAGGRARDNEQFFGPGTRLTVL.

CDR3 in amino acids: CASSQAPVGANVLTF. CDR3 DNA sequence: TGCGCCAGCAGCCAGGCCCCCGTTGGGGCCAACGTCCTGACTTTC. V usage is TRBV4-1 and J usage is TRBJ2-6; unclear D gene. The CDR3 runs 15 residues. The V gene lost 3 bases and the J gene lost 3 bases, with 9 bases spanning the gap. Germline assignment: CDR1 MGHRA and CDR2 YSYEKL.

The chain is built from TRBV2 and TRBJ1-5; unclear D gene. V gave up 4 bases and J gave up 3 bases, with 10 bases separating them. Per the germline V gene, CDR1 is SNHLY and CDR2 is FYNNEI. The CDR3 sequence is 14 residues long. CDR3 protein: CASSVETLNQPQHF. The CDR3 DNA is TGTGCCAGCAGTGTCGAGACACTCAATCAGCCCCAGCATTTT.